One and the same sample provided the 26 T cell receptor beta chains below, sequenced in a study of cytomegalovirus exposure and HLA in healthy donors. The primer mix had 60 Vbeta and 13 Jbeta primers. Using immunoSEQ multiplex PCR, the repertoire was profiled, and TCRdb retains in-frame clones only, with some absent. The sample carries 180,000 or so clones, 9.5% recorded once. Sequencing was performed on PBMCs. The source is a woman in her twenties or thirties in good health and CMV-seropositive.

The chain carries TRBV29-1 and TRBJ1-3; TRBD1 aligns across 7 bases. This CDR3 contains 15 residues. CDR1 SQVTM and CDR2 ANQGSEA come from the germline V gene. Trimming at V came to 0 bases and at J to 4 bases, leaving 6 bases not matched to a gene. CDR3 nucleotide sequence: TGCAGCGTTGAAGAGGTCAGGGGGGCAGGAAACACCATATATTTT. Protein product: CSVEEVRGAGNTIYF.

In this sample, this clone turned up a few times. This chain connects TRBV6-5 to TRBJ2-5, with D tentatively TRBD1 (6 bases). The CDR3 is made up of 13 amino acids. CDR1 is MNHEY and CDR2 is SVGAGI in the germline V gene. Trimming removed 7 bases from V and 5 bases from J, with 14 bases in between. CDR3 nucleotide sequence: TGTGCCAGCACCTACAGGGTGGGGGAGACCCAGTACTTC. This codes for CASTYRVGETQYF.

This clone was observed a few times. The CDR3 loop reads CASSISQGGTEAFF. Here the CDR3 DNA reads TGTGCCAGTAGTATAAGCCAGGGAGGTACTGAAGCTTTCTTT. The V gene is TRBV19, the J gene TRBJ1-1; weak D call: TRBD1 (5 bases). The CDR3 loop spans 14 amino acids. Germline V gene data show CDR1 as LNHDA and CDR2 as SQIVND (reference sequence). V gave up 2 bases and J gave up 5 bases, with 12 bases separating them.

The chain links TRBV6-5 to TRBJ1-1; the D gene is possibly TRBD1 (6 bases). Germline CDR1 is MNHEY and CDR2 is SVGAGI. This CDR3 is built from 14 residues. V was pared by 2 bases and J by 5 bases, with 12 bases between. In nucleotides, the CDR3 is TGTGCCAGCAGTTACGCCATCAGGGGTACTGAAGCTTTCTTT. Amino acids: CASSYAIRGTEAFF.

In its sample, this clone was seen a few times. V is TRBV27 and J is TRBJ2-2; 7 positions agree with TRBD2. The J segment lost 2 bases and the V segment lost 8 bases, leaving 5 bases of the junction unmatched. CDR1 is MNHEY, CDR2 SMNVEV, per germline (reference sequence). This CDR3 contains 14 residues. The CDR3 here is CASQRGLNTGELFF. CDR3 in DNA: TGTGCCAGCCAGCGGGGTCTAAACACCGGGGAGCTGTTTTTT.

V is TRBV15 and J is TRBJ2-7; TRBD2 matches 11 bases. This CDR3 is built from 17 residues. Trimming at V came to 0 bases and at J to 7 bases, leaving 11 bases not matched to a gene. Germline CDR1 is LNHNV and CDR2 is YYDKDF (reference sequence). The DNA of the CDR3 is TGTGCCACCAGCAGAGATCCTACTAGCGGGGGACGGGGAGAGCAGTACTTC. Translating gives CATSRDPTSGGRGEQYF.

This sequence joins TRBV7-9 and TRBJ1-2, with D possibly TRBD1 on 5 matching bases. The CDR3 covers 13 residues. The germline V and J ends were trimmed by 1 base and 8 bases, with 11 bases remaining between them. Germline V gene data show CDR1 as SEHNR and CDR2 as FQNEAQ (reference sequence). As DNA, the CDR3 is TGTGCCAGCAGCTTAGAAGGGGCGCGGGGCTACACCTTC. Protein: CASSLEGARGYTF. The full variable domain, in which reference TRBV7-9 and TRBJ1-2 provide the parts outside the CDR3, is DTGVSQNPRHKITKRGQNVTFRCDPISEHNRLYWYRQTLGQGPEFLTYFQNEAQLEKSRLLSDRFSAERPKGSFSTLEIQRTEQGDSAMYLCASSLEGARGYTFGSGTRLTVV.

This clone was detected a few times. This rearrangement joins TRBV6-1 to TRBJ1-1; perhaps TRBD1 as D (6 bases). This CDR3 is 15 amino acids long. V lost 4 bases, J lost 4 bases, and 16 bases lay in between. Germline CDR1 is MNHNS and CDR2 is SASEGT. The CDR3 nucleotides read TGTGCCAGCAGTGCCCCAGCGGGGGGCCCCACTGAAGCTTTCTTT. This gives the protein CASSAPAGGPTEAFF.

The rearrangement joins TRBV7-8 to TRBJ1-5, with D uncertain. The CDR3 runs 15 residues. Trimming shortened V by 5 bases and J by 6 bases, and 17 bases separated the two germline ends. CDR1 SGHVS and CDR2 FQNEAQ come from the germline V gene. CDR3 sequence (DNA): TGTGCCAGCAGCCCTCCCCCGGAGGTCAGTCAGCCCCAGCATTTT. Encoded protein: CASSPPPEVSQPQHF. The whole variable domain, remainder taken from reference TRBV7-8 and TRBJ1-5, is GAGVSQSPRYKVAKRGQDVALRCDPISGHVSLFWYQQALGQGPEFLTYFQNEAQLDKSGLPSDRFFAERPEGSVSTLKIQRTQQEDSAVYLCASSPPPEVSQPQHFGDGTRLSIL.

This clone was seen only a few times. This sequence joins TRBV2 and TRBJ2-2; 9 bases fit TRBD1. With V trimmed by 8 bases and J by 1 base, 5 bases remained unmatched. This CDR3 spans 15 amino acids. From germline, CDR1 is SNHLY and CDR2 FYNNEI. The CDR3 bases are TGTGCCAGCCATACGGGACAGGGGAACACCGGGGAGCTGTTTTTT. Its protein product is CASHTGQGNTGELFF. Combining the CDR3 with reference TRBV2 and TRBJ2-2 gives the whole variable domain EPEVTQTPSHQVTQMGQEVILRCVPISNHLYFYWYRQILGQKVEFLVSFYNNEISEKSEIFDDQFSVERPDGSNFTLKIRSTKLEDSAMYFCASHTGQGNTGELFFGEGSRLTVL.

This chain connects TRBV6-1 to TRBJ2-7; 15 bases line up with TRBD2. The J segment lost 5 bases and the V segment lost 4 bases, leaving 6 bases of the junction unmatched. This CDR3 contains 16 residues. Germline values: CDR1 MNHNS, CDR2 SASEGT. CDR3 sequence (DNA): TGTGCCAGCAGTGGGGGTAGGACTAGCGGGAGGGACGAGCAGTACTTC. Protein product: CASSGGRTSGRDEQYF.

In this sample, this clone turned up a few times. The chain joins TRBV30 to TRBJ1-4, with TRBD1 matching over 9 bases. The CDR3 is 14 amino acids. CDR1 is GTSNPN and CDR2 is SVGIG in the germline V gene (reference sequence). Unmatched junction bases numbered 4, after V lost 1 base and J lost 7 bases. The CDR3 here is CAWSAGTGSEKLFF. DNA for the CDR3: TGTGCCTGGAGTGCCGGGACAGGGAGTGAAAAACTGTTTTTT.

V and J are TRBV7-2 and TRBJ2-5; D is unresolved. The germline V and J ends were trimmed by 1 base and 4 bases, with 10 bases remaining between them. The CDR3 has 14 amino acids. Germline CDR1 is SGHTA and CDR2 is FQGNSA. The CDR3 is CASSLDSLLETQYF. CDR3 nucleotide sequence: TGTGCCAGCAGCTTAGACTCCCTACTAGAGACCCAGTACTTC.

In DNA form, the CDR3 reads TGCAGCGTTGTGTCCGGGGACGAGCAGTACTTC. Translated: CSVVSGDEQYF. The chain uses TRBV29-1 and TRBJ2-7; D may be TRBD2 (5 bases). The CDR3 sequence is 11 residues long. V dropped 4 bases and J dropped 5 bases, with 9 bases sitting between them. Germline lookup yields CDR1 SQVTM and CDR2 ANQGSEA.

V gene TRBV2 combines with J gene TRBJ2-7, with TRBD2 matching 12 bases. V shed 8 bases and J 0 bases; nucleotides not matched to a gene: 14. The CDR3 covers 18 residues. Germline V gene lookup returns CDR1 SNHLY and CDR2 FYNNEI. The CDR3 sequence: CASEAEGLAGMRSYEQYF. The CDR3 nucleotides read TGTGCCAGCGAGGCGGAGGGACTAGCGGGTATGCGCTCCTACGAGCAGTACTTC.

V and J are TRBV11-2 and TRBJ2-2; 13 nucleotides align to TRBD2. From germline, CDR1 is SGHAT and CDR2 FQNNGV. Trimming cost V 0 bases and J 3 bases; bases outside gene matches: 10. This CDR3 has 20 amino acids. DNA of the CDR3: TGTGCCAGCAGCTTAGACGGGCTGCCGGGACTAGCGGGATACACCGGGGAGCTGTTTTTT. Translating it yields CASSLDGLPGLAGYTGELFF.

The chain recombines TRBV2 with TRBJ2-2; TRBD2 matches 11 bases. The V segment lost 5 bases and the J segment 5 bases; nucleotides outside the gene matches: 4. This CDR3 contains 15 residues. CDR1 and CDR2 from the germline V gene are SNHLY and FYNNEI. DNA for the CDR3: TGTGCCAGCAGTACTAGCGGGAGATGGACCGGGGAGCTGTTTTTT. Encoded protein: CASSTSGRWTGELFF.

This rearrangement joins TRBV6-6 to TRBJ2-5; D remains ambiguous. V lost 6 bases and J lost 2, with 16 bases in between. This CDR3 is 15 amino acids long. The germline gives CDR1 MNHNY, CDR2 SVGAGI (reference sequence). The CDR3 nucleotides are TGTGCCAGCAGCCCCCCCGCGGTACTACAAGAGACCCAGTACTTC. This codes for CASSPPAVLQETQYF.

Only a few counts were recorded for this clone. The V call is TRBV7-9, the J call TRBJ1-1; 9 nucleotides agree with TRBD1. The CDR3 sequence is 15 residues long. J was trimmed by 5 bases and V by 3 bases; bases with no gene match: 7. Germline CDR1 reads SEHNR; CDR2 reads FQNEAQ (reference sequence). In DNA, the CDR3 is TGTGCCAGCAGCTTGTTACAGGGGGCAGGTACTGAAGCTTTCTTT. The encoded protein is CASSLLQGAGTEAFF.

This clone occurred a few times. CDR3 DNA: TGTGCCAGCTCACGAACCCCAGCGTCCGGGGCCAACGTCCTGACTTTC. Amino acid sequence: CASSRTPASGANVLTF. The V and J genes are TRBV18 and TRBJ2-6; D not resolved. Per germline, CDR1 KGHSH and CDR2 LQKENI. This CDR3 region has 16 residues. V was shortened by 4 bases and J by 4 bases, with 14 bases between the two germline ends.

The rearrangement joins TRBV29-1 to TRBJ2-7, with 7 bases aligning to TRBD1. This CDR3 contains 15 residues. The V segment lost 0 bases and the J segment 0 bases; nucleotides outside the gene matches: 5. CDR1 is SQVTM and CDR2 is ANQGSEA in the germline V gene. CDR3 sequence (DNA): TGCAGCGTTGAAGAGGGTGGGACAGCCTCCTACGAGCAGTACTTC. Its translation is CSVEEGGTASYEQYF.

The genes are TRBV30 and TRBJ2-5; 14 bases align to TRBD2. Germline assignment: CDR1 GTSNPN and CDR2 SVGIG (reference sequence). V lost 1 base to trimming and J lost 4 bases; unmatched junction nucleotides: 5. The CDR3 contains 16 residues. CDR3 DNA: TGTGCCTGGAGTGGACTAGCGGGAGGGCCCAGAGAGACCCAGTACTTC. It is translated as CAWSGLAGGPRETQYF.

This clone was seen a handful of times. The chain has TRBV19 and TRBJ2-7; 10 bases are a match to TRBD1. With V trimmed by 6 bases and J by 3 bases, 5 bases remained unmatched. The CDR3 runs 14 residues. Germline values: CDR1 LNHDA, CDR2 SQIVND (reference sequence). The CDR3 reads CASRTRDRGYEQYF. CDR3 DNA sequence: TGTGCCAGTAGGACCCGGGACAGGGGCTACGAGCAGTACTTC.

In nucleotides, the CDR3 is TGTGCCAGCAGCACTAGCGGGAGTGTTGACAATGAGCAGTTCTTC. Amino acids: CASSTSGSVDNEQFF. The genes are TRBV11-2 and TRBJ2-1; TRBD2 aligns across 11 bases. Germline V gene lookup returns CDR1 SGHAT and CDR2 FQNNGV. The CDR3 is made up of 15 amino acids. V lost 5 bases to trimming and J lost 5 bases; unmatched junction nucleotides: 5.

A few counts support this clone. The V and J genes are TRBV28 and TRBJ1-5; D is unclear. CDR1 is MDHEN and CDR2 is SYDVKM in the germline V gene. Trimming removed 4 bases from V and 4 bases from J, with 14 bases in between. This CDR3 region has 15 residues. This CDR3 is CASSSPGGFNQPQHF. The CDR3, as DNA: TGTGCCAGCAGTTCACCAGGAGGCTTTAATCAGCCCCAGCATTTT. Supplemented by reference TRBV28 and TRBJ1-5, the full variable domain reads DVKVTQSSRYLVKRTGEKVFLECVQDMDHENMFWYRQDPGLGLRLIYFSYDVKMKEKGDIPEGYSVSREKKERFSLILESASTNQTSMYLCASSSPGGFNQPQHFGDGTRLSIL.

A remark on this clone: Other nucleotide sequences in the sample specify the same CDR3. This rearrangement joins TRBV5-1 to TRBJ2-7, with 7 bases lining up with TRBD1. With 4 bases clipped from V and 7 bases from J, the junction kept 14 bases outside the gene matches. Germline values: CDR1 SGHRS, CDR2 YFSETQ. The CDR3 has 15 amino acids. In DNA, the CDR3 is TGCGCCAGCAGCCCTTGGGACAGAGGTTTTTGGGAGCAGTACTTC. Its protein is CASSPWDRGFWEQYF.